This entry lists 24 T cell receptor beta chains sequenced from one sample in a study of T cells in Graves' hyperthyroidism and ophthalmopathy. The TCR beta CDR3 regions underwent amplification using RNA transcripts as the source. First-round RT-PCR of the TCR CDR3 relied on the HTBI primer set. Each CDR3 protein gets one entry after TCRdb re-called the multiplex PCR reads with MiXCR. The sample includes approximately 300,000 distinct CDR3 sequences, over 15% of them seen just once. Sequenced sample: blood. These receptors all come from a woman aged 55-70 years with Graves' ophthalmopathy.

The genes are TRBV27 and TRBJ1-6, with D possibly being TRBD1 (5 bases). Germline CDR1 reads MNHEY; CDR2 reads SMNVEV (reference sequence). This CDR3 is 16 amino acids long. The V and J ends lost 3 bases and 6 bases respectively, with 15 bases between them. This CDR3 is CASSLSLGTINSPLHF. The CDR3 DNA sequence: TGTGCCAGCAGTTTGAGCCTCGGGACTATTAATTCACCCCTCCACTTT.

The chain recombines TRBV27 with TRBJ2-3; 8 nucleotides agree with TRBD2. J lost 11 bases, V lost 4 bases, and 11 bases had no gene match. The germline CDR1 and CDR2 sequences are MNHEY and SMNVEV (reference sequence). This CDR3 spans 14 amino acids. The CDR3 is CASSSQAGGEGQYF. CDR3 DNA: TGTGCCAGCAGTTCGCAGGCGGGGGGAGAGGGGCAGTATTTT.

This clonotype was detected a few times. The chain has TRBV11-3 and TRBJ2-1, with 8 bases lining up with TRBD1. V shed 4 bases and J 7 bases; nucleotides not matched to a gene: 9. The CDR3 runs to 15 residues. Germline loops: CDR1 SGHNT, CDR2 YENEEA. Here the CDR3 reads CASSSAGTGRNEQFF. In DNA form, the CDR3 reads TGTGCCAGCAGCTCGGCGGGGACAGGTAGGAATGAGCAGTTCTTC.

At least ten counts were recorded for this clonotype. The chain has TRBV7-9 and TRBJ2-7; a possible D gene is TRBD2 (5 bases). This CDR3 spans 14 amino acids. Trimming took off 5 bases at V and 9 bases at J, with 20 bases between the two ends. CDR1 and CDR2 from the germline V gene are SEHNR and FQNEAQ (reference sequence). CDR3 sequence: CASSTDYGPTSQYF. The DNA of the CDR3 is TGTGCCAGCAGCACCGACTATGGGCCAACGTCGCAGTACTTC. The variable domain in full, with the rest retrieved from reference TRBV7-9 and TRBJ2-7, is DTGVSQNPRHKITKRGQNVTFRCDPISEHNRLYWYRQTLGQGPEFLTYFQNEAQLEKSRLLSDRFSAERPKGSFSTLEIQRTEQGDSAMYLCASSTDYGPTSQYFGPGTRLTVT.

The sample holds many counts of this clonotype. The rearrangement joins TRBV6-2 or TRBV6-3 to TRBJ1-6, with a possible D match to TRBD1 (5 bases). The V gene lost 10 bases and the J gene lost 7 bases, with 17 bases spanning the gap. Germline V CDR1 and CDR2: MNHEY, SVGEGT. CDR3 length: 14 residues. Written as DNA, the CDR3 is TGTGCCACCACGGCAGGGAGCGGCAATTCACCCCTCCACTTT. Residues: CATTAGSGNSPLHF.

This rearrangement joins TRBV19 to TRBJ1-3, with D maybe TRBD1 (5 bases). Germline CDR1 reads LNHDA; CDR2 reads SQIVND (reference sequence). Trimming took off 3 bases at V and 4 bases at J, with 13 bases between the two ends. This CDR3 is 15 amino acids long. The CDR3 region has the DNA TGTGCCAGTAGTATTTCAGGGAGAACGGGAAACACCATATATTTT. It translates to CASSISGRTGNTIYF.

This clonotype was counted ten times or more. CDR3 coding DNA: TGCGCCAGCAGCCCCCGGGACAGGGGTCGCCCCTACTATGGCTACACCTTC. This encodes CASSPRDRGRPYYGYTF. V usage is TRBV5-1 and J usage is TRBJ1-2; 10 bases agree with TRBD1. V dropped 4 bases and J dropped 3; count of bases not matched to a gene: 12. From germline, CDR1 is SGHRS and CDR2 YFSETQ. The CDR3 spans 17 residues.

At least ten counts were recorded for this clonotype. This chain connects TRBV7-2 to TRBJ1-3; no clear D. V was trimmed by 1 base and J by 5 bases, leaving 3 bases between them. In germline, CDR1 is SGHTA, CDR2 FQGNSA. The CDR3 has 12 residues. In nucleotides, the CDR3 is TGTGCCAGCAGCTTAGGACGAAACACCATATATTTT. Protein sequence: CASSLGRNTIYF. The complete variable domain, with remaining parts taken from reference TRBV7-2 and TRBJ1-3, reads GAGVSQSPSNKVTEKGKDVELRCDPISGHTALYWYRQSLGQGLEFLIYFQGNSAPDKSGLPSDRFSAERTGGSVSTLTIQRTQQEDSAVYLCASSLGRNTIYFGEGSWLTVV.

The DNA of the CDR3 is TGCAGCGTTGTGACTATAGGTGGGATCCTGTCCTACTTC. Translated: CSVVTIGGILSYF. The chain uses TRBV29-1 and TRBJ2-5; tentative D call: TRBD2 (5 bases). The V gene's germline CDR1 is SQVTM and CDR2 ANQGSEA. The CDR3 spans 13 residues. The germline V and J ends were trimmed by 4 bases and 14 bases, with 23 bases remaining between them.

At least ten counts were recorded for this clonotype. The rearrangement uses TRBV4-3 and TRBJ2-1, with unresolved D. The ends were cut back, 0 bases at V and 2 bases at J, with 8 bases in the middle. The CDR3 has 15 amino acids. Germline lookup yields CDR1 LGHNA and CDR2 YSLEER. CDR3 protein: CASSQESGTYNEQFF. The CDR3 coding sequence is TGCGCCAGCAGCCAAGAATCTGGGACCTACAATGAGCAGTTCTTC.

This clonotype has ten or more counts. V and J are TRBV29-1 and TRBJ1-5; 7 bases are shared with TRBD1. The CDR3 consists of 13 residues. J gave up 5 bases and V 6 bases, and 7 bases lay outside the gene matches. CDR1 is SQVTM, CDR2 ANQGSEA, per germline. The CDR3 DNA sequence: TGCAGCGTCCGGACGCAGGGGGATCAGCCCCAGCATTTT. Amino acid sequence: CSVRTQGDQPQHF.

CDR3 sequence (DNA): TGTGCCAGCAGCCAAGAGACCTATTCACCCCTCCACTTT. Its protein product is CASSQETYSPLHF. The V gene is TRBV7-2, the J gene TRBJ1-6; the D is unclear. The CDR3 covers 13 residues. V gave up 5 bases and J gave up 8 bases, with 10 bases separating them. Germline CDR1 and CDR2: SGHTA and FQGNSA.

This clonotype was seen a handful of times. The chain couples TRBV24-1 to TRBJ2-1, with D hard to call. V was pared by 1 base and J by 6 bases, with 9 bases between. The CDR3 extends over 14 amino acids. CDR1 and CDR2 (germline): KGHDR, SFDVKD. The CDR3 region is CATSDFRSGNEQFF. For the CDR3, the DNA is TGTGCCACCAGTGATTTTCGGTCCGGCAATGAGCAGTTCTTC.

This clonotype was counted ten times or more. The chain links TRBV12-3 or TRBV12-4 to TRBJ1-1; 8 bases line up with TRBD1. The CDR3 is 15 amino acids. Trimming removed 6 bases from V and 2 bases from J; junction bases left unmatched: 8. The CDR3 loop reads CASRRQGQGNTEAFF. CDR3 DNA sequence: TGTGCCAGCAGACGACAAGGACAGGGTAACACTGAAGCTTTCTTT.

This clonotype was seen many times. This sequence joins TRBV6-2 or TRBV6-3 and TRBJ2-7, with a tentative D call TRBD2 (5 bases). V was cut by 1 base and J by 5 bases, with 9 bases left in between. The germline gives CDR1 MNHEY, CDR2 SVGEGT. The CDR3 is made up of 13 amino acids. CDR3 protein: CASSYYFGDEQYF. The CDR3 DNA follows: TGTGCCAGCAGTTACTACTTCGGGGACGAGCAGTACTTC.

In this sample, this clonotype turned up a few times. The chain has TRBV5-8 and TRBJ2-3; 8 bases are shared with TRBD1. In germline, CDR1 is SGHTS, CDR2 YDEGEE. This CDR3 is built from 14 residues. V gave up 7 bases and J gave up 0 bases; unmatched junction bases: 4. CDR3 residues: CASFGDRSTDTQYF. CDR3 nucleotides: TGTGCCAGCTTCGGGGACAGGAGCACAGATACGCAGTATTTT.

This clonotype has at least ten counts. The chain has TRBV6-2 or TRBV6-3 and TRBJ2-1; the match to TRBD2 covers 8 bases. This CDR3 has 16 amino acids. The ends lost 0 bases at V and 0 bases at J; junction bases unmatched: 1. In germline, CDR1 is MNHEY, CDR2 SVGEGT. Written as DNA, the CDR3 is TGTGCCAGCAGTTACTCGAGCGGGAGCTCCTACAATGAGCAGTTCTTC. Its translation is CASSYSSGSSYNEQFF.

This clonotype was counted at least ten times. V usage is TRBV28 and J usage is TRBJ2-7; possible D gene TRBD1, 6 bases. This CDR3 comprises 17 residues. Per germline, CDR1 MDHEN and CDR2 SYDVKM. Trimming took off 2 bases at V and 1 base at J, with 18 bases between the two ends. Here the CDR3 reads CASSLPPTLTGSYEQYF. In DNA form, the CDR3 reads TGTGCCAGCAGTTTACCCCCGACCTTGACAGGTTCCTACGAGCAGTACTTC.

A few counts support this clonotype. As DNA, the CDR3 is TGCAGTGCCAGACGTCAATTGAACACTGAAGCTTTCTTT. Translating it yields CSARRQLNTEAFF. V gene TRBV20-1 combines with J gene TRBJ1-1; no firm D call. The germline V and J ends were trimmed by 6 bases and 0 bases, with 11 bases remaining between them. The CDR3 totals 13 residues. CDR1 DFQATT and CDR2 SNEGSKA come from the germline V gene (reference sequence).

This clonotype was picked up many times. J is TRBJ2-7 and V is TRBV7-2; D not certain. The germline gives CDR1 SGHTA, CDR2 FQGNSA. The CDR3 length is 13 residues. Trimming cost V 1 base and J 7 bases, with 11 bases left between them. As DNA, the CDR3 is TGTGCCAGCAGCTTAGTGACGGTTTGGGAGCAGTACTTC. This gives the protein CASSLVTVWEQYF.

This clonotype appeared many times. The V and J genes are TRBV10-3 and TRBJ2-1; tentative D call: TRBD1 (6 bases). CDR1 is ENHRY, CDR2 SYGVKD, per germline. Trimming took off 2 bases at V and 7 bases at J, with 15 bases between the two ends. The CDR3 runs 15 residues. CDR3 DNA sequence: TGTGCCATCAGTGAGAAGGGGGAATTGGTTAATGAGCAGTTCTTC. This codes for CAISEKGELVNEQFF.

The sample holds a few counts of this clonotype. The chain links TRBV7-9 to TRBJ2-1; 7 nucleotides match TRBD1. This CDR3 has 15 residues. V was clipped by 4 bases and J by 3 bases; unmatched bases: 6. CDR1 SEHNR and CDR2 FQNEAQ come from the germline V gene (reference sequence). Here the CDR3 reads CASSSRDRDYNEQFF. CDR3 sequence (DNA): TGTGCCAGCAGCTCCCGGGACAGAGACTACAATGAGCAGTTCTTC.

This clonotype came up a few times. The V call is TRBV10-3, the J call TRBJ1-2; a possible D gene is TRBD1 (5 bases). The CDR3 is 15 amino acids. CDR1 is ENHRY, CDR2 SYGVKD, per germline. The V and J ends lost 6 bases and 3 bases respectively, with 17 bases between them. This CDR3 is CAIRGERPKDYGYTF. CDR3 sequence (DNA): TGTGCCATCAGGGGGGAGAGGCCGAAGGACTATGGCTACACCTTC.

The gene calls are TRBV20-1 and TRBJ1-5; 9 positions match TRBD1. This CDR3 is built from 12 residues. Germline loops: CDR1 DFQATT, CDR2 SNEGSKA (reference sequence). V shed 5 bases and J 5 bases; nucleotides not matched to a gene: 1. For the CDR3, the DNA is TGCAGTGCTTGGGACAGGGATCAGCCCCAGCATTTT. Encoded protein: CSAWDRDQPQHF.